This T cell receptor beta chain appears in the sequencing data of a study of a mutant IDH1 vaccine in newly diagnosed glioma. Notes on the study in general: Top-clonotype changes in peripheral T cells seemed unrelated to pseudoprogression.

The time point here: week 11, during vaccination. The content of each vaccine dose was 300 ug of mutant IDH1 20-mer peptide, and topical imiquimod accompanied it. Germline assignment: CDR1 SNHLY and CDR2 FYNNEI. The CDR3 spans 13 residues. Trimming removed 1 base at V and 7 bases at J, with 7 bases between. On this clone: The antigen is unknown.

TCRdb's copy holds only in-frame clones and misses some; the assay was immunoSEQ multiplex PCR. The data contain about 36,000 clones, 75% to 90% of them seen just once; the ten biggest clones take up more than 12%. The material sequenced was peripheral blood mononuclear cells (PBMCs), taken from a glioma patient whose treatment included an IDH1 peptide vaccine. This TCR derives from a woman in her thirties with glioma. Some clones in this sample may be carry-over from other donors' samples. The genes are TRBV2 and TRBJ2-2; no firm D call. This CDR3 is CASSEVGIGELFF. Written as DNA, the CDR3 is TGTGCCAGCAGTGAAGTGGGGATCGGGGAGCTGTTTTTT.